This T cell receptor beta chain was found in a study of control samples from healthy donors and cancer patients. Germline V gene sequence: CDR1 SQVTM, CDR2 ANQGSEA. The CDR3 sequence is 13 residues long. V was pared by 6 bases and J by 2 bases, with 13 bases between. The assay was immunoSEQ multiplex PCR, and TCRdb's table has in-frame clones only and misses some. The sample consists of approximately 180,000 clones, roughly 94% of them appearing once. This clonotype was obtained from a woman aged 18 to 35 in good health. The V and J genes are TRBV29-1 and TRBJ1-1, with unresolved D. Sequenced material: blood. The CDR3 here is CSVLRQYNTEAFF. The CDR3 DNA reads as TGCAGCGTACTTCGGCAGTATAACACTGAAGCTTTCTTT.